This TCR beta chain is drawn from a study of T cell repertoires in cytomegalovirus infection. Study-wide context: Public signatures in TCR beta pointed to CMV infection and matching HLA type.

From the reads, TCRdb called clonotypes with MiXCR, one entry per CDR3 protein. This sample has about 310,000 distinct CDR3 sequences; around 25% occur once, and the top ten carry about an eighth. As concerns this clonotype: Its antigen remains unknown.

The V segment lost 7 bases and the J segment 8 bases; nucleotides outside the gene matches: 6. The CDR3 totals 14 residues. Looked up from germline, CDR1 is SGDLS and CDR2 is YYNGEE. J is TRBJ2-1 and V is TRBV9; 13 bases are shared with TRBD2. The receptor's source is a human donor in good health (CMV status not recorded). Some clones in this sample may be carry-over from other donors' samples. The starting material was cultured PBMCs, obtained from culture after CMV antigen stimulation. The CDR3 sequence: CASGGTSGKDEQFF. The CDR3 coding sequence is TGTGCCAGCGGGGGGACTAGCGGGAAGGATGAGCAGTTCTTC.